Each of the 6 T cell receptor beta chains below was sequenced from the same sample in a study of shared clonotypes between healthy human individuals. Naive CD8 cells, CD45RO-negative and positively selected for CCR7, excluded terminally differentiated effector memory CD45RA+ cells. Assay: immunoSEQ multiplex PCR; the TCRdb copy retains only in-frame clones and omits some. The table lists hundreds of thousands of clones, 98% of them singletons. Material for sequencing was naive CD8+ T cells sorted from blood. These TCRs come from a man between 25 and 39 years old in good health.

The V call is TRBV9, the J call TRBJ1-1; D is undetermined. Trimming cost V 0 bases and J 0 bases, with 9 bases left between them. Germline loops: CDR1 SGDLS, CDR2 YYNGEE. The CDR3 totals 15 residues. The CDR3 DNA is TGTGCCAGCAGCGTAGGACTGAAGATGAACACTGAAGCTTTCTTT. This codes for CASSVGLKMNTEAFF.

The V gene is TRBV18, the J gene TRBJ2-1; weak D call: TRBD2 (6 bases). The CDR3 contains 13 residues. Deletions cut 2 bases from V and 4 bases from J, with 6 bases between. CDR1 KGHSH and CDR2 LQKENI come from the germline V gene. DNA for the CDR3: TGTGCCAGCTCACCAGGGGGGTACAATGAGCAGTTCTTC. Encoded protein: CASSPGGYNEQFF.

The chain is built from TRBV7-2 and TRBJ2-1; 7 nucleotides match TRBD2. Losses at the gene ends were 5 bases for V and 4 bases for J; bases not matched to a gene: 8. This CDR3 is 15 amino acids long. From germline, CDR1 is SGHTA and CDR2 FQGNSA. CDR3 bases: TGTGCCAGCAGCCCCTTTCGGGAGGTTTACAATGAGCAGTTCTTC. Amino acid sequence: CASSPFREVYNEQFF.

This chain links TRBV6-6 with TRBJ2-7, with 9 bases fitting TRBD2. Germline V gene lookup returns CDR1 MNHNY and CDR2 SVGAGI (reference sequence). The CDR3 covers 15 residues. The V segment lost 5 bases and the J segment 2 bases; nucleotides outside the gene matches: 7. CDR3 sequence (DNA): TGTGCCAGCAGTCTGACTAGCGGAGGGACCTACGAGCAGTACTTC. It encodes CASSLTSGGTYEQYF.

The CDR3 spells CASSLVRGRDNEQFF. In nucleotides, the CDR3 is TGTGCCAGCAGTTTAGTGAGGGGCAGAGACAATGAGCAGTTCTTC. The chain recombines TRBV27 with TRBJ2-1, with D possibly being TRBD1 or TRBD2 (5 bases each). Trimming left V 2 bases short and J 5 bases short, with 13 bases between. The CDR3 totals 15 residues. Germline values: CDR1 MNHEY, CDR2 SMNVEV (reference sequence).

The chain has TRBV2 and TRBJ2-5, with 12 bases matching TRBD1. Germline values: CDR1 SNHLY, CDR2 FYNNEI. The CDR3 contains 17 residues. The V segment lost 5 bases and the J segment 2 bases; nucleotides outside the gene matches: 9. The DNA for the CDR3 is TGTGCCAGCAGTCCCCGGGACAGGGGGCGCGGACAAGAGACCCAGTACTTC. Amino acids: CASSPRDRGRGQETQYF.